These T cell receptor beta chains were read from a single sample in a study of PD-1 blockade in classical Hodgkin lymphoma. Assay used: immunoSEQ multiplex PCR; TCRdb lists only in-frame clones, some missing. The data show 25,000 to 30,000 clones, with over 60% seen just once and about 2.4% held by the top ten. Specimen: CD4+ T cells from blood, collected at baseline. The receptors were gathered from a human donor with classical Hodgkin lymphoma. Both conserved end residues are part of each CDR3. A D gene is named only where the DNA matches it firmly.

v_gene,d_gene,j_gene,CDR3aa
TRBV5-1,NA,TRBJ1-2,CASSLPAENGYTF
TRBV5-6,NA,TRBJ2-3,CASSAVSTDTQYF
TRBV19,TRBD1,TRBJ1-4,CASSRTGPPEKLFF
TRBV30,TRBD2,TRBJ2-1,CAWSGLTSGGDEQFF
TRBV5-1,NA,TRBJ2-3,CASSLSGRRIDTQYF
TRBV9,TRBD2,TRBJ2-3,CASSVTGTSGLSADTQYF
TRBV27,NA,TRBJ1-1,CASSSGPGDTEAFF
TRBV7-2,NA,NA,CASSLDRQSYEQYF
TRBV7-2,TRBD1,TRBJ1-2,CASSHDRGIRHGYTF
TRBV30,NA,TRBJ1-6,CAWSSAGNSPLHF
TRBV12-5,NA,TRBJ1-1,CASGFGRENTEAFF
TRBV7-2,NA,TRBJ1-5,CASSPPGQPQHF
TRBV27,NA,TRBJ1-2,CASSPRRTGGYTF
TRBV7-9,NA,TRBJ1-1,CASSRLEGNTEAFF
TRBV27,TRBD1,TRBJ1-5,CASSPGTGMGPQHF
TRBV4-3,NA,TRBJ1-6,CASSQQESWDFHSPLHF
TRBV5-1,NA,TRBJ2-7,CASSLDGRSYEQYF
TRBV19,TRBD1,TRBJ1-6,CASSRTGIDSPLHF
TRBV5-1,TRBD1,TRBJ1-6,CASSGQGSSPLHF
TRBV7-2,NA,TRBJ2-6,CASSLRGAHSGANVLTF
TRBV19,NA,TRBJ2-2,CASRGGLYTGELFF
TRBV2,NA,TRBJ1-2,CASSEALWAVNYGYTF
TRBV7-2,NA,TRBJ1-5,CASRLIQGQPQHF